Listed below are T cell receptor beta chains from one sample, sequenced in a study of molecular identifiers for immune sequencing clone quantification. TCRdb fed the PCR reads into MiXCR, producing one record per CDR3 protein. The sample consists of 85,000 to 100,000 distinct CDR3 sequences, around 24% of them appearing once. The source material was naive CD8+ T cells from blood, with Jurkat cell RNA spiked in. These receptors all come from a human donor in good health. Some libraries in this study had Jurkat cell RNA spiked in. Both conserved end residues are part of each CDR3. Fields, in order: J gene, D gene, clone size, V gene, CDR3 DNA, CDR3 protein. The D gene is left open where the match is weak. Expanded clones get a size class; other rows say once, few or many, or leave the size out.

J: TRBJ2-5; D: .; size: .; V: TRBV28; DNA: TGTGCCAGCAGTTCCACCCCTACAGCGGCCCAGTACTTC; CDR3: CASSSTPTAAQYF
J: TRBJ2-3; D: .; size: many; V: TRBV3-1; DNA: TGTGCCAGCAGCCAAGAGCTTGGGACAGATACGCAGTATTTT; CDR3: CASSQELGTDTQYF
J: TRBJ1-5; D: .; size: .; V: TRBV20-1; DNA: TGCAGTGCTAGAGGTGTAGTGCGCAATCAGCCCCAGCATTTT; CDR3: CSARGVVRNQPQHF
J: TRBJ2-3; D: .; size: many; V: TRBV28; DNA: TGTGCCAGCAGTTTTGACCGCACAGATACGCAGTATTTT; CDR3: CASSFDRTDTQYF
J: TRBJ2-7; D: .; size: .; V: TRBV5-1; DNA: TGCGCCAGCAGCTTACTCAACGAAGGAAAGGTCGAGCAGCACTTC; CDR3: CASSLLNEGKVEQHF
J: TRBJ2-2; D: .; size: many; V: TRBV29-1; DNA: TGCAGCGTTGTGGGGGTGTCCGGGGAGCTGTTTTTT; CDR3: CSVVGVSGELFF
J: TRBJ2-7; D: TRBD2; size: many; V: TRBV5-1; DNA: TGCGCCAGCAGCTTGTCCGGGGGGGCTCTATCCTACGAGCAGTACTTC; CDR3: CASSLSGGALSYEQYF
J: TRBJ1-6; D: .; size: many; V: TRBV13; DNA: TGTGCCAGCAGCATGGACGGGGATAATTCACCCCTCCACTTT; CDR3: CASSMDGDNSPLHF
J: TRBJ2-3; D: TRBD2; size: many; V: TRBV9; DNA: TGTGCCAGCAGCGTAGATCTAGCGGGGGGCCCCGCGGGGGATACGCAGTATTTT; CDR3: CASSVDLAGGPAGDTQYF
J: TRBJ1-2; D: .; size: .; V: TRBV19; DNA: TGTGCCAGTAGTATAACCGCGGCAGAGATCTTCTATGGCTACACCTTC; CDR3: CASSITAAEIFYGYTF
J: TRBJ2-3; D: .; size: many; V: TRBV7-2; DNA: TGTGCCAGCAGCCGAGGGACTTCGTCCACAGATACGCAGTATTTT; CDR3: CASSRGTSSTDTQYF
J: TRBJ2-3; D: .; size: many; V: TRBV6-2/TRBV6-3; DNA: TGTGCCAGCAGACTCTCCGAGTGGGACCGTAGCACAGATACGCAGTATTTT; CDR3: CASRLSEWDRSTDTQYF
J: TRBJ2-7; D: .; size: many; V: TRBV6-2/TRBV6-3; DNA: TGTGCCAGCAGTTATCTACTAGGGAGAGCCTACGAGCAGTACTTC; CDR3: CASSYLLGRAYEQYF
J: TRBJ2-3; D: TRBD2; size: .; V: TRBV7-3; DNA: TGTGCCAGCAGCTTCGGGACTAGCGGAGTCGCAGATACGCAGTATTTT; CDR3: CASSFGTSGVADTQYF
J: TRBJ1-2; D: .; size: .; V: TRBV19; DNA: TGTGCCAGCCGAGGGGGTTACAGGAATGGCTACACCTTC; CDR3: CASRGGYRNGYTF
J: TRBJ2-6; D: .; size: few; V: TRBV20-1; DNA: TGCAGTGCTAGTGGTTCAGGAGGTCCCGGGGCCAACGTCCTGACTTTC; CDR3: CSASGSGGPGANVLTF
J: TRBJ1-5; D: .; size: many; V: TRBV13; DNA: TGTGCCAGCAGCCGGGAACGCAATCAGCCCCAGCATTTT; CDR3: CASSRERNQPQHF
J: TRBJ1-5; D: TRBD1; size: many; V: TRBV2; DNA: TGTGCCAGCAGTGAAGAAGAGTCCGGGACAGAGGACAATCAGCCCCAGCATTTT; CDR3: CASSEEESGTEDNQPQHF
J: TRBJ1-1; D: .; size: many; V: TRBV6-1; DNA: TGTGCCAGCAGTGAATGGGAGTCCTACACTGAAGCTTTCTTT; CDR3: CASSEWESYTEAFF
J: TRBJ1-3; D: .; size: .; V: TRBV4-3; DNA: TGCGTCAGCAGCCAAGAGGCGGGTCTTGGAAACACCATATATTTT; CDR3: CVSSQEAGLGNTIYF
J: TRBJ2-5; D: .; size: .; V: TRBV7-6; DNA: TGTGCCAGCAGCTTAAAGTTTCGTGGCCCTTCTGAAGAGACCCAGTACTTC; CDR3: CASSLKFRGPSEETQYF
J: TRBJ1-1; D: .; size: many; V: TRBV6-1; DNA: TGTGCCAGCAGTGAATACCCCGCGATAAAGAACACTGAAGCTTTCTTT; CDR3: CASSEYPAIKNTEAFF
J: TRBJ2-5; D: .; size: many; V: TRBV5-5; DNA: TGTGCCAGCAGCTTAGGGGTAGGAGAGACCCAGTACTTC; CDR3: CASSLGVGETQYF
J: TRBJ1-6; D: .; size: many; V: TRBV7-8; DNA: TGTGCCAGCAGCGTGGACCTTACGAATTCACCCCTCCACTTT; CDR3: CASSVDLTNSPLHF